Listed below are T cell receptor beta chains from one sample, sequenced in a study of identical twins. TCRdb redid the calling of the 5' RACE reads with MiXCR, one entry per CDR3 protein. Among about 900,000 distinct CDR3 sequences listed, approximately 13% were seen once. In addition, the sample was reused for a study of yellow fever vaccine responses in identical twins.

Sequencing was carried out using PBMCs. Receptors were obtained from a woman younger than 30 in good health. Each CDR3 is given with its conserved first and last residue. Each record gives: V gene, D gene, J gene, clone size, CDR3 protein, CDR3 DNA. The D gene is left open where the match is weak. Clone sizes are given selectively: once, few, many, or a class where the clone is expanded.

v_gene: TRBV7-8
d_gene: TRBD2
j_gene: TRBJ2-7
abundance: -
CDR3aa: CASSSIAGRNYEQYF
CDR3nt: TGTGCCAGCAGCTCTATAGCGGGGCGAAACTACGAGCAGTACTTC

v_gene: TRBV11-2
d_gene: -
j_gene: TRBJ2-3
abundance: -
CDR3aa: CASSLDPDRPRTDTQYF
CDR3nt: TGTGCCAGCAGCTTAGATCCGGACCGACCGCGTACAGATACGCAGTATTTT

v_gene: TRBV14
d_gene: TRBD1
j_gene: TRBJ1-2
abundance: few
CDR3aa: CASSQVAGTGGYGYTF
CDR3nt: TGTGCCAGCAGCCAAGTGGCCGGGACAGGGGGGTATGGCTACACCTTC

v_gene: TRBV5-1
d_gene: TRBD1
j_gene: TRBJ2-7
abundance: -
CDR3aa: CASSPGTENYEQYF
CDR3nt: TGCGCCAGCAGCCCCGGGACAGAGAACTACGAGCAGTACTTC

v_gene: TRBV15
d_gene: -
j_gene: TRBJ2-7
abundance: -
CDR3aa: CATSRVMAYEQYF
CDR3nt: TGTGCCACCAGCAGAGTAATGGCCTACGAGCAGTACTTC

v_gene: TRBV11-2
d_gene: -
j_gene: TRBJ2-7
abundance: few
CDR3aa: CASSLGPGVILSSYEQYF
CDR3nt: TGTGCCAGCAGCTTAGGACCGGGCGTAATACTGAGCTCCTACGAGCAGTACTTC

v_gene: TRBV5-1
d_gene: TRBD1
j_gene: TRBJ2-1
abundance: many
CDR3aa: CASSLETGAYNEQFF
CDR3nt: TGCGCCAGCAGCTTGGAGACAGGGGCGTACAATGAGCAGTTCTTC

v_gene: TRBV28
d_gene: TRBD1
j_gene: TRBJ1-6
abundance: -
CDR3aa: CASSQGQNGSPLHF
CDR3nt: TGTGCCAGCAGTCAGGGACAGAATGGATCACCCCTCCACTTT

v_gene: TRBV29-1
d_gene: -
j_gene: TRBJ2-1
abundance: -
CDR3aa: CGTFSYNEQFF
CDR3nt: TGCGGGACTTTTTCCTACAATGAGCAGTTCTTC

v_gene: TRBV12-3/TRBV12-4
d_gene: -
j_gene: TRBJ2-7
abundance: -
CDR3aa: CASRWGRGEQYF
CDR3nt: TGTGCCAGCAGGTGGGGGCGAGGGGAGCAGTACTTC

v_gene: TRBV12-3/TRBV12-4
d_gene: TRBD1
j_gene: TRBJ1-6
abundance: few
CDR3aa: CASSRTGGRDSPLHF
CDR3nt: TGTGCCAGCAGTCGGACAGGGGGCCGGGATTCACCCCTCCACTTT

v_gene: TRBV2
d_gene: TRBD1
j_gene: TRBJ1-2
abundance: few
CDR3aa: CASSEIDRGPYGYTF
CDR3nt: TGTGCCAGCAGTGAAATCGACAGGGGGCCCTATGGCTACACCTTC

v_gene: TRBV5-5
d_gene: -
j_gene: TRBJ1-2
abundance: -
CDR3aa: CASSFGIGYTF
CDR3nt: TGTGCCAGCAGCTTTGGTATTGGCTACACCTTC

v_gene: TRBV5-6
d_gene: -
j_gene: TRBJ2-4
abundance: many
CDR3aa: CASEKAKNIQYF
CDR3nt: TGTGCCAGCGAAAAAGCCAAAAACATTCAGTACTTC

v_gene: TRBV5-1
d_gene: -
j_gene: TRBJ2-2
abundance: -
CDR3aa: CASRVSGSENTGELFF
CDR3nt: TGCGCCAGCAGGGTATCGGGGAGTGAGAACACCGGGGAGCTGTTTTTT

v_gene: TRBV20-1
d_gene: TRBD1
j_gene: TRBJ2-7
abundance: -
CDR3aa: CSAPAGTGTYEQYF
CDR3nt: TGCAGTGCCCCCGCCGGGACAGGGACCTACGAGCAGTACTTC

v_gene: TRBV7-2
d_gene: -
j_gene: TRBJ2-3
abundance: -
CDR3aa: CASSLGGAAADTQYF
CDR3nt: TGTGCCAGCAGCTTAGGTGGCGCTGCTGCAGATACGCAGTATTTT

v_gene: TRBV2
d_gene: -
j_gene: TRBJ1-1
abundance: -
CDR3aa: CASRQTENTEAFF
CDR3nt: TGTGCCAGCAGACAGACAGAGAACACTGAAGCTTTCTTT

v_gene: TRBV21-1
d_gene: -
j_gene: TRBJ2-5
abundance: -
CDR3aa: CASSSDSGRGETQYF
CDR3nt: TGTGCCAGCAGCTCTGACAGCGGGAGGGGGGAGACCCAGTACTTC

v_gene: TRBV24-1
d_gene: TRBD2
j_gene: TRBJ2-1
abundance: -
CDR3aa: CATSDPSGGGYEQFF
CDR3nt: TGTGCCACCAGTGACCCTAGCGGGGGGGGCTATGAGCAGTTCTTC

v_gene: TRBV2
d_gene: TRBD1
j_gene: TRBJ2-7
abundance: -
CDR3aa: CAIETGSSYEQYF
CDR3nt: TGTGCCATCGAGACAGGGAGCTCCTACGAGCAGTACTTC

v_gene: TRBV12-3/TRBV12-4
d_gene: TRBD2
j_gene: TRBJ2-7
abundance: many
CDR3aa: CASSLAGAGGPYEQYF
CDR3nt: TGTGCCAGCAGTTTAGCAGGGGCGGGAGGTCCCTACGAGCAGTACTTC

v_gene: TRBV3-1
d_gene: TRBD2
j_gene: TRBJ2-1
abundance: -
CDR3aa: CASSQDLSGGGSEQFF
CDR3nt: TGTGCCAGCAGCCAAGATCTTTCTGGCGGGGGGAGTGAGCAGTTCTTC